These T cell receptor beta chains were read from a single sample in a study of regulatory T cells in long-lasting Graves disease. From the multiplex PCR reads, TCRdb called clonotypes with MiXCR, one entry per CDR3 protein. Of about 220,000 distinct CDR3 sequences in the sample, roughly a fifth were seen once. The data were also submitted as part of a second study, on T cells in Graves' hyperthyroidism and ophthalmopathy.

This sample comprised peripheral blood mononuclear cells (PBMCs), obtained at new diagnosis, from a patient treated with antithyroid drugs. The receptors originated from a woman in her twenties or thirties with Graves disease. Both conserved end residues are part of each CDR3. A D gene is named only where the DNA matches it firmly. Size is stated for part of the rows, as once, few or many counts, or as a class when the clone is expanded.

J gene | D gene | clone size | V gene | CDR3 DNA | CDR3 protein
TRBJ2-6 | . | many | TRBV12-3/TRBV12-4 | TGTGCCAGCAGGAGAGGGGGTGGGGTCGGTGGGGCCAACGTCCTGACTTTC | CASRRGGGVGGANVLTF
TRBJ1-3 | . | many | TRBV2 | TGTGCCAGCAGTGTTAGCGTCTCTGGAAACACCATATATTTT | CASSVSVSGNTIYF
TRBJ1-2 | TRBD1 | many | TRBV7-9 | TGTGCCAGCAGCTTCGCCGTATCCGGGACAGGGGACGGCTACACCTTC | CASSFAVSGTGDGYTF
TRBJ2-1 | . | many | TRBV2 | TGTGCCAGCAGTGAAGCGCAGACTCTCCAGTTCTTC | CASSEAQTLQFF
TRBJ1-3 | . | many | TRBV7-2 | TGTGCCAGTACACTAACAGCGTACTCTGGAAACACCATATATTTT | CASTLTAYSGNTIYF
TRBJ2-5 | . | many | TRBV20-1 | TGCAGTGCTAGATCCCGCCCTCCTCTGCGAGAGACCCAGTACTTC | CSARSRPPLRETQYF
TRBJ1-1 | . | many | TRBV29-1 | TGCAGCGTTGAAGAAGATAGCCAGATCTTT | CSVEEDSQIF
TRBJ1-2 | . | many | TRBV28 | TGTGCCAGCAGGGAACAGGGTTTTTACTATGGCTACACCTTC | CASREQGFYYGYTF
TRBJ1-1 | . | many | TRBV30 | TGTGCCTGGACACTGAACACTGAAGCTTTCTTT | CAWTLNTEAFF
TRBJ1-1 | . | . | TRBV12-3/TRBV12-4 | TGTGCCAGCGGAGAGACAGGAACGAACACTGAAGCTTTCTTT | CASGETGTNTEAFF
TRBJ2-5 | TRBD2 | many | TRBV2 | TGTGCCAGCGGGAGGACTAGCGGGGTAATAGAGACCCAGTACTTC | CASGRTSGVIETQYF